These T cell receptor beta chains were read from a single sample in a study of blood T cell repertoires in COVID-19. Profiling relied on immunoSEQ multiplex PCR, and the TCRdb table lists in-frame clones only, not all of them. The profile shows about 74,000 clones, approximately 76% of them singletons. Sequencing was performed on peripheral blood. The source is a man between 65 and 85 years old with active or convalescent COVID-19. The CDR3 runs from the conserved cysteine through the conserved F or W. D genes are given only for firm matches. The size of a clone is reported for some rows only, either as once, few or many, or as a class for expanded clones.

-	TRBJ2-5	TRBV9	-	CASSVSREETQYF	TGTGCCAGCAGCGTATCCAGGGAAGAGACCCAGTACTTC
-	TRBJ2-2	TRBV7-6	many	CASSTDRTRLFF	TGTGCCAGCAGCACAGACAGAACGCGCCTGTTTTTT
-	TRBJ2-7	TRBV30	-	CAWSASSYEQYF	TGTGCCTGGAGCGCGTCGTCCTACGAGCAGTACTTC
-	TRBJ2-7	TRBV28	-	CASSSIILASYEQYF	TGTGCCAGCAGTTCCATCATACTAGCCTCCTACGAGCAGTACTTC
-	TRBJ1-2	TRBV3-1/TRBV3-2	-	CASSQSHIPNYGYTF	TGTGCCAGCAGCCAATCACACATTCCTAACTATGGCTACACCTTC
-	TRBJ2-3	TRBV27	once	CASRGGFGDTQYF	TGTGCCAGCAGGGGGGGTTTTGGGGATACGCAGTATTTT
TRBD2	TRBJ2-2	TRBV9	-	CASGKAGQNTGELFF	TGTGCCAGCGGAAAAGCGGGGCAGAACACCGGGGAGCTGTTTTTT
-	TRBJ2-7	TRBV5-1	-	CASSFLAGGRYEQYF	TGCGCCAGCAGCTTTTTGGCAGGGGGGAGATACGAGCAGTACTTC
-	TRBJ2-3	TRBV9	-	CASSVLASSSTDTQYF	TGTGCCAGCAGCGTACTAGCGTCCTCTAGCACAGATACGCAGTATTTT
-	TRBJ1-4	TRBV5-1	-	CASSLVAGQGEKLFF	TGCGCCAGCAGCTTGGTGGCAGGGCAAGGTGAAAAACTGTTTTTT
-	TRBJ1-4	TRBV9	-	CASSVSGVESEKLFF	TGTGCCAGCAGCGTGTCGGGAGTCGAGTCCGAAAAACTGTTTTTT
TRBD1	TRBJ2-1	TRBV19	few	CASGTEGNEQFF	TGTGCGTCGGGGACAGAGGGCAATGAGCAGTTCTTC
TRBD1	TRBJ2-7	TRBV14	-	CASSNRDRSEQYF	TGTGCCAGCAGCAACCGGGACAGAAGCGAGCAGTACTTC
-	TRBJ2-7	TRBV29-1	-	CSVHLGGYEQYF	TGCAGCGTTCATTTAGGCGGGTACGAGCAGTACTTC
TRBD1	TRBJ2-7	TRBV5-4	-	CASSLGDRRYF	TGTGCCAGCAGCTTGGGGGACAGGAGGTACTTC
TRBD1	TRBJ1-2	TRBV6-5	-	CASSYSSGQIFYGYTF	TGTGCCAGCAGTTACTCCTCGGGACAGATATTCTATGGCTACACCTTC
-	TRBJ2-3	TRBV6-1	-	CASSAHAASDTDTQYF	TGTGCCAGCAGTGCCCATGCGGCGAGTGACACAGATACGCAGTATTTT
-	TRBJ1-2	TRBV4-1	-	CASSQEGQTNYGYTF	TGCGCCAGCAGCCAAGAGGGCCAGACTAACTATGGCTACACCTTC
-	TRBJ2-6	TRBV28	-	CASSLWDTASGANVLTF	TGTGCCAGCAGTTTATGGGACACCGCCTCTGGGGCCAACGTCCTGACTTTC
TRBD2	TRBJ2-1	TRBV27	-	CASSSTSGGLVEQFF	TGTGCCAGCAGTTCGACTAGCGGGGGGTTGGTTGAGCAGTTCTTC
-	TRBJ1-6	TRBV28	-	CASGLDRGNSPLHF	TGTGCCAGCGGATTAGACAGAGGAAATTCACCCCTCCACTTT
TRBD1	TRBJ1-2	TRBV11-2	-	CASSFSITGGRDGYTF	TGTGCCAGCAGCTTCTCAATTACAGGGGGACGGGATGGCTACACCTTC
-	TRBJ1-3	TRBV2	-	CASSDQHPTVGGYTIYF	TGTGCCAGCAGCGATCAGCATCCGACAGTCGGCGGATACACCATATATTTT
TRBD1	TRBJ2-5	TRBV7-2	few	CASSSGQIQETQYF	TGTGCCAGCAGCTCGGGACAGATCCAAGAGACCCAGTACTTC
TRBD1	TRBJ1-2	TRBV18	-	CASSPAQGTYGYTF	TGTGCCAGCTCACCGGCACAGGGGACCTATGGCTACACCTTC
-	TRBJ1-4	TRBV19	-	CATLGSRGFQLFF	TGTGCCACCTTAGGGTCCCGGGGATTTCAACTGTTTTTT
TRBD2	TRBJ2-2	TRBV25-1	-	CASSLAGVTANTGELFF	TGTGCCAGCTCCTTAGCGGGGGTTACCGCGAACACCGGGGAGCTGTTTTTT
TRBD1	TRBJ2-3	TRBV24-1	-	CATSDLGQGTDTQYF	TGTGCCACCAGTGATTTGGGACAGGGCACAGATACGCAGTATTTT
-	TRBJ1-1	TRBV28	many	CASSDPGTTYYTEAFF	TGTGCCAGCAGTGATCCCGGGACAACTTATTACACTGAAGCTTTCTTT
-	TRBJ2-7	TRBV30	-	CAWSVRGIVEQYF	TGTGCCTGGAGTGTTAGGGGGATCGTCGAGCAGTACTTC
-	TRBJ1-1	TRBV6-5	-	CASSAGPMNTEAFF	TGTGCCAGTTCCGCAGGGCCCATGAACACTGAAGCTTTCTTT
TRBD2	TRBJ2-7	TRBV10-3	-	CAIGTSQSYEQYF	TGTGCCATTGGGACTAGCCAGTCGTACGAGCAGTACTTC
-	TRBJ1-4	TRBV29-1	-	CSVGGPEKLFF	TGCAGCGTTGGAGGGCCGGAAAAACTGTTTTTT
-	TRBJ1-1	TRBV20-1	once	CSASNRNTEAFF	TGCAGTGCTAGTAATAGAAACACTGAAGCTTTCTTT
-	TRBJ1-2	TRBV15	-	CATSPLDSLGYGYTF	TGTGCCACCAGCCCTCTTGACAGTCTGGGGTATGGCTACACCTTC
TRBD1	TRBJ1-1	TRBV10-3	-	CAISEETGRFDAFF	TGTGCCATCAGTGAAGAGACAGGGAGGTTTGATGCTTTCTTT
TRBD1	TRBJ1-2	TRBV3-1/TRBV3-2	-	CASSQDYATGALGYTF	TGTGCCAGCAGCCAAGATTACGCAACAGGGGCTCTGGGCTACACCTTC
-	TRBJ1-1	TRBV20-1	-	CSARTDEAFF	TGCAGTGCTAGGACAGACGAAGCTTTCTTT
TRBD2	TRBJ2-5	TRBV12-3/TRBV12-4	-	CASNSGVETQYF	TGTGCCAGCAATAGCGGGGTTGAGACCCAGTACTTC
-	TRBJ2-2	TRBV5-1	-	CASSNPGGRAGELFF	TGCGCCAGCAGCAACCCAGGGGGGAGAGCCGGGGAGCTGTTTTTT
TRBD1	TRBJ2-5	TRBV19	-	CASSPGTGGETQYF	TGTGCCAGTAGTCCGGGGACAGGGGGCGAGACCCAGTACTTC
TRBD2	TRBJ2-5	TRBV5-6	-	CASSLILAGGETQYF	TGTGCCAGCAGCTTGATATTAGCGGGGGGAGAGACCCAGTACTTC
-	TRBJ2-3	TRBV5-4	-	CASSDRTRSLDTQYF	TGTGCCAGCAGCGACAGGACTAGATCATTAGATACGCAGTATTTT
-	TRBJ2-1	TRBV5-1	many	CASSFSGAYNEQFF	TGCGCCAGCAGCTTCAGCGGTGCCTACAATGAGCAGTTCTTC
TRBD1	TRBJ2-7	TRBV19	-	CASGQAHEQYF	TGTGCCAGTGGACAGGCGCACGAGCAGTACTTC
-	TRBJ1-4	TRBV30	-	CAWSDGGLRHNNEKLFF	TGTGCCTGGAGTGATGGGGGCCTAAGGCATAATAATGAAAAACTGTTTTTT
TRBD2	TRBJ2-3	TRBV7-3	once	CASSLGLAGAYTDTQYF	TGTGCCAGCAGCTTAGGGCTAGCGGGCGCCTACACAGATACGCAGTATTTT
TRBD1	TRBJ1-2	TRBV3-1/TRBV3-2	once	CASADRTAYGYTF	TGTGCCAGCGCGGACAGGACCGCCTATGGCTACACCTTC
TRBD1	TRBJ1-1	TRBV5-1	-	CASGGGTGLNTEAFF	TGCGCCAGTGGAGGCGGGACAGGGCTGAACACTGAAGCTTTCTTT
TRBD1	TRBJ1-6	TRBV10-2	-	CASRIRQGDSPLHF	TGCGCCAGCAGGATAAGACAGGGGGATTCACCCCTCCACTTT
TRBD1	TRBJ2-2	TRBV29-1	few	CSVNRGSGELFF	TGCAGCGTTAACAGGGGGTCCGGGGAGCTGTTTTTT
-	TRBJ2-7	TRBV5-4	-	CASSKGLEPEQYF	TGTGCCAGCAGCAAAGGACTGGAGCCGGAGCAGTACTTC
TRBD1	TRBJ1-3	TRBV28	-	CASSPPGQGSGNTIYF	TGTGCCAGCAGCCCTCCGGGACAGGGATCTGGAAACACCATATATTTT
-	TRBJ1-1	TRBV7-9	-	CASSLDLRGYTEAFF	TGTGCCAGCAGCTTAGATTTGAGAGGGTACACTGAAGCTTTCTTT
TRBD1	TRBJ2-1	TRBV30	few	CAWSRTDRNEQFF	TGTGCCTGGAGTAGGACGGACAGGAATGAGCAGTTCTTC
TRBD1	TRBJ2-7	TRBV7-9	-	CASSRDREGQYF	TGTGCCAGCAGCCGGGACAGGGAGGGGCAGTACTTC
TRBD1	TRBJ1-5	TRBV19	-	CASTPQSAGQVAEQPQHF	TGTGCCAGTACCCCCCAATCGGCGGGACAGGTGGCGGAACAGCCCCAGCATTTT